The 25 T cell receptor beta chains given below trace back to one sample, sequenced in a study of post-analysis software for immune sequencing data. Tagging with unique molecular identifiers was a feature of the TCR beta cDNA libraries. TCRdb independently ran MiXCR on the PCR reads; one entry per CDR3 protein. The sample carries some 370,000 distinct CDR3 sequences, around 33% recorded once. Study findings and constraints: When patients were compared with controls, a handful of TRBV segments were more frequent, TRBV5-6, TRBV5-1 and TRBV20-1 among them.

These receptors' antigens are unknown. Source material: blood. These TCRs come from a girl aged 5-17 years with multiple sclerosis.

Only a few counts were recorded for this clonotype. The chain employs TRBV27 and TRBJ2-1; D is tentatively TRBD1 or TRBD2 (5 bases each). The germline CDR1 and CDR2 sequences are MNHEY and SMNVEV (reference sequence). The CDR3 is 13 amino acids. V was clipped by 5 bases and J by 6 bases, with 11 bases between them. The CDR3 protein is CASSGLGTNEQFF. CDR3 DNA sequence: TGTGCCAGCAGTGGATTGGGGACCAATGAGCAGTTCTTC.

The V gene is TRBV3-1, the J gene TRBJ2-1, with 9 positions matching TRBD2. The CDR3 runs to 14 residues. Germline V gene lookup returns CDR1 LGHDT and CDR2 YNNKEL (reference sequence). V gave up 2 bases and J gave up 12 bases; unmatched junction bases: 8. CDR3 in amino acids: CASSQMRLAGPQFF. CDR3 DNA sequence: TGTGCCAGCAGCCAAATGAGGCTAGCGGGGCCGCAGTTCTTC.

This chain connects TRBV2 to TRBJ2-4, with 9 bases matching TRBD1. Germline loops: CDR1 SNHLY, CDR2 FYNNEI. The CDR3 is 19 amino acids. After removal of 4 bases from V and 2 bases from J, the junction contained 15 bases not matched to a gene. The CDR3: CASSAPGTGRIVTKNIQYF. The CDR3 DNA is TGTGCCAGCAGTGCTCCCGGGACAGGGAGGATCGTGACCAAAAACATTCAGTACTTC. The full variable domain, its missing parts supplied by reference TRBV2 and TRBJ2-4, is EPEVTQTPSHQVTQMGQEVILRCVPISNHLYFYWYRQILGQKVEFLVSFYNNEISEKSEIFDDQFSVERPDGSNFTLKIRSTKLEDSAMYFCASSAPGTGRIVTKNIQYFGAGTRLSVL.

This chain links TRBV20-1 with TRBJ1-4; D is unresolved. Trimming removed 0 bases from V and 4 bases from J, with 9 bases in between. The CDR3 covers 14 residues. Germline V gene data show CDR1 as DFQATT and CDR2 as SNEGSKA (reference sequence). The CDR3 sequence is CSARDPGFNEKLFF. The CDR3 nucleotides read TGCAGTGCTAGAGATCCGGGGTTTAATGAAAAACTGTTTTTT.

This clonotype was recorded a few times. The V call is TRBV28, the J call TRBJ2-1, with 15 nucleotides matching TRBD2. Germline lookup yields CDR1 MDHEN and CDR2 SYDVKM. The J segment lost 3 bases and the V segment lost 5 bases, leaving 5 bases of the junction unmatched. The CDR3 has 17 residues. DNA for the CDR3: TGTGCCAGCAGTGGGACTAGCGGGGGGTTGTACTACAATGAGCAGTTCTTC. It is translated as CASSGTSGGLYYNEQFF.

The CDR3, as DNA: TGTGCCAGCAGCTTGGGGACACGGGCCTCTGGGGCCAACGTCCTGACTTTC. Protein: CASSLGTRASGANVLTF. This chain links TRBV7-2 with TRBJ2-6, with D tentatively TRBD1 (6 bases). The CDR3 consists of 17 residues. Germline-derived CDR1 and CDR2 are SGHTA and FQGNSA. V shed 3 bases and J shed 0 bases, with 12 bases lying between them.

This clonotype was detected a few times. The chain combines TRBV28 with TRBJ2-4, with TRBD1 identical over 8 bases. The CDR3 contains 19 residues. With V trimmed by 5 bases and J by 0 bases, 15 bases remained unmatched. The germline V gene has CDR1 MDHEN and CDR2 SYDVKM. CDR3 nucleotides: TGTGCCAGCAGTCTCCAGGGGGCCCGGGGTCCTCTAGCCAAAAACATTCAGTACTTC. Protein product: CASSLQGARGPLAKNIQYF.

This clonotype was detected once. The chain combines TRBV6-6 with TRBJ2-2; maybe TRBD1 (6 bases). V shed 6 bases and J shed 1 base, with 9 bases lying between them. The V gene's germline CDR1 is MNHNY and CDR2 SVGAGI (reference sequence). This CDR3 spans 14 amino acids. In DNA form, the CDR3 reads TGTGCCAGCAGGCTCAGGGGGAACACCGGGGAGCTGTTTTTT. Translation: CASRLRGNTGELFF.

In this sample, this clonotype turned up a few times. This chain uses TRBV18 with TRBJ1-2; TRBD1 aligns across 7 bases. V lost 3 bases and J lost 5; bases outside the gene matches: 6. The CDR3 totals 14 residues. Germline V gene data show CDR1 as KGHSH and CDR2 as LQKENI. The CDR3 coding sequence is TGTGCCAGCTCACCCCCGACAGGGACGTATGGCTACACCTTC. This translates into CASSPPTGTYGYTF.

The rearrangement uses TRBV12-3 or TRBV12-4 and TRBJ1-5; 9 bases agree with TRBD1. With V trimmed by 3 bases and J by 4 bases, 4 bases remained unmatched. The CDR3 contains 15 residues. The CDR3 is CASSLGQGVNQPQHF. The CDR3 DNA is TGTGCCAGCAGTTTGGGACAGGGAGTGAATCAGCCCCAGCATTTT.

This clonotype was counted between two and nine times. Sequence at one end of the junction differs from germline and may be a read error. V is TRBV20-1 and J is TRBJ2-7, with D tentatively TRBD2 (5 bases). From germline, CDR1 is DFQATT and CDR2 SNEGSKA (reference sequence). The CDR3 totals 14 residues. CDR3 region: CSASPGYNSSEQYF. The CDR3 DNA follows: TGCAGTGCTAGTCCGGGGTATAACTCCTCCGAGCAGTACTTC.

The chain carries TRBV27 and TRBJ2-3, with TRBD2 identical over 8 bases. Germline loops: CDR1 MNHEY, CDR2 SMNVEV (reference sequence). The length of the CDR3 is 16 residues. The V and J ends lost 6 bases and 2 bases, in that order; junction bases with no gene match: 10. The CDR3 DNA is TGTGCCAGCAGCCTTCATAGCGGGGAATACACAGATACGCAGTATTTT. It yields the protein CASSLHSGEYTDTQYF.

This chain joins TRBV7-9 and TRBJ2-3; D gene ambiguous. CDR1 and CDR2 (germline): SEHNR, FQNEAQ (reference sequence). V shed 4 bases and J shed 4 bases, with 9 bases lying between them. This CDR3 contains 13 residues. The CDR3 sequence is CASSYSPPDTQYF. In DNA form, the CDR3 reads TGTGCCAGCAGCTATTCTCCTCCAGATACGCAGTATTTT.

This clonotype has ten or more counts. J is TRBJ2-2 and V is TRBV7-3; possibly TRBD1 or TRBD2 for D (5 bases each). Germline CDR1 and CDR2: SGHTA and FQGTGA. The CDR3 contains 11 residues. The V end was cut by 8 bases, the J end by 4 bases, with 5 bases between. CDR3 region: CASGGTGELFF. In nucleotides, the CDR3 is TGTGCCAGCGGGGGCACCGGGGAGCTGTTTTTT.

CDR3 in DNA: TGTGCCAGCAGCGCCGGGACAGCTTACTATGGCTACACCTTC. Translation: CASSAGTAYYGYTF. The chain links TRBV7-2 to TRBJ1-2, with 7 bases identical to TRBD1. Unmatched junction bases numbered 6, after V lost 5 bases and J lost 3 bases. The CDR3 loop spans 14 amino acids. Germline CDR1 reads SGHTA; CDR2 reads FQGNSA. Supplemented by reference TRBV7-2 and TRBJ1-2, the full variable domain reads GAGVSQSPSNKVTEKGKDVELRCDPISGHTALYWYRQSLGQGLEFLIYFQGNSAPDKSGLPSDRFSAERTGGSVSTLTIQRTQQEDSAVYLCASSAGTAYYGYTFGSGTRLTVV.

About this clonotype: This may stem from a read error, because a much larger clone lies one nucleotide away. The CDR3 region has the DNA TGCAGTGCTGAGGGGGGGGACGGACAGTCCTCCTACGAGCAGTACTTC. It encodes CSAEGGDGQSSYEQYF. The chain uses TRBV20-1 and TRBJ2-7, with D possibly matching TRBD2 (7 bases). The CDR3 runs to 16 residues. The V end lost 5 bases, the J end lost 0 bases, and 20 bases lay between the germline ends. Germline V CDR1 and CDR2: DFQATT, SNEGSKA (reference sequence).

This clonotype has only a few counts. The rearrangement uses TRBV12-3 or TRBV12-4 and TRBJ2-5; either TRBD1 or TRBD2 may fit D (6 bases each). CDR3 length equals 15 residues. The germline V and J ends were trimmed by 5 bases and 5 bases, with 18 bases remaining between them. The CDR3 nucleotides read TGTGCCAGCAGTAGGGGGGCGATAGGGGCGGAGACCCAGTACTTC. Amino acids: CASSRGAIGAETQYF.

This chain's CDR3 is CASNGGRENYGYTF. CDR3 bases: TGTGCCAGCAACGGGGGGCGCGAGAACTATGGCTACACCTTC. The rearrangement links TRBV2 to TRBJ1-2, with D possibly being TRBD1 (6 bases). The germline V and J ends were trimmed by 7 bases and 2 bases, with 14 bases remaining between them. Germline V gives CDR1 SNHLY, CDR2 FYNNEI. CDR3 length: 14 residues.

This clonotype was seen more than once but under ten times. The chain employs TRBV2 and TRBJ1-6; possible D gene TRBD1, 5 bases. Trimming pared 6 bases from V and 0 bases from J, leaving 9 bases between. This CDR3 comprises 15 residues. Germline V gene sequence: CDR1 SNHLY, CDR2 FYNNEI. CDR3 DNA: TGTGCCAGCAGATTGGGGCGCTCCTATAATTCACCCCTCCACTTT. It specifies CASRLGRSYNSPLHF.

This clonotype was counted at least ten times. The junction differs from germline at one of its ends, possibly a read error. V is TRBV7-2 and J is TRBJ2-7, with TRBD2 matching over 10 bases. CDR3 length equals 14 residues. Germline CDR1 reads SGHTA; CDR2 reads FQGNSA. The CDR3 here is CASSLASGSYEQYF. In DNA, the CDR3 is TGTGCTAGCAGCTTAGCTAGCGGGAGCTACGAGCAGTACTTC.

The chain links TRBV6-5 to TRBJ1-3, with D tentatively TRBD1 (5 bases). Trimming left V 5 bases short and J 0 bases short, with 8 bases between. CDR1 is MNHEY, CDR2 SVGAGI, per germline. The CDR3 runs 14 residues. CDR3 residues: CASSQGFSGNTIYF. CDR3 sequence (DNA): TGTGCCAGCAGTCAGGGTTTCTCTGGAAACACCATATATTTT.

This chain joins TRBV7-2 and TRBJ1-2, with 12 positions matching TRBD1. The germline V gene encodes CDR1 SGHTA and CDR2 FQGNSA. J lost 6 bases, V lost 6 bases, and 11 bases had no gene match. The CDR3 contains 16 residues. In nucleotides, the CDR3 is TGTGCCAGCAGTCGACAACCTGGGACAGGGGGCGATGGCTACACCTTC. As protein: CASSRQPGTGGDGYTF.

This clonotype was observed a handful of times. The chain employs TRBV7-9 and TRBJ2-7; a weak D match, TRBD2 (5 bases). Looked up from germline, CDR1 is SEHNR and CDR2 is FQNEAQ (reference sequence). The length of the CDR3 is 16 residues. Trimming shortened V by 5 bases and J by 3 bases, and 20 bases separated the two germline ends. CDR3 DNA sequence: TGTGCCAGCAGCCTCCTCGGGGAAACACTCAACTACGAGCAGTACTTC. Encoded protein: CASSLLGETLNYEQYF.

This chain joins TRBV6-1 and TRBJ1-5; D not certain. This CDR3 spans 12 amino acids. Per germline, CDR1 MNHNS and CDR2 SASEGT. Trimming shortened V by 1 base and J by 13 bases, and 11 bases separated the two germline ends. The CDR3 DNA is TGTGCCAGCAGTGAAGGAGAAACAGTGCAGCATTTT. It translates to CASSEGETVQHF.

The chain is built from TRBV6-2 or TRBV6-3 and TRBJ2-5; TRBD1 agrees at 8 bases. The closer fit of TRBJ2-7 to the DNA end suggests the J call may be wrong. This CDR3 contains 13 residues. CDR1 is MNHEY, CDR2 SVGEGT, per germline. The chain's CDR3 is CASRPWTGYEQYF. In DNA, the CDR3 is TGTGCCAGCAGACCTTGGACAGGGTACGAGCAGTACTTC.